This passage covers 27 T cell receptor beta chains from one sample sequenced in a study of OX40 agonist ivuxolimab in advanced cancers. Profiled with immunoSEQ multiplex PCR; TCRdb holds only in-frame clones, not every one. Of roughly 70,000 clones listed, approximately 88% are singletons. The sequenced sample was CD4+ or CD8+ T cells sorted from blood, obtained in a trial of the OX40 agonist ivuxolimab. All receptors come from an adult with an advanced solid tumor such as melanoma, head and neck, liver or kidney cancer.

The chain couples TRBV7-9 to TRBJ1-4; no reliable D call. V lost 1 base to trimming and J lost 6 bases, with 9 bases between them. Germline V gene sequence: CDR1 SEHNR, CDR2 FQNEAQ (reference sequence). CDR3 length equals 14 residues. CDR3 DNA sequence: TGTGCCAGCAGCTTAGGAGCCATGGATGAAAAACTGTTTTTT. Encoded protein: CASSLGAMDEKLFF.

This rearrangement joins TRBV18 to TRBJ1-3; D remains unclear. The CDR3 is 16 amino acids. Per germline, CDR1 KGHSH and CDR2 LQKENI. Trimming pared 3 bases from V and 4 bases from J, leaving 16 bases between. CDR3 region: CASSPRSGPGGNTIYF. CDR3 sequence (DNA): TGTGCCAGCTCACCGCGAAGTGGCCCGGGGGGAAACACCATATATTTT. Drawing the rest from reference TRBV18 and TRBJ1-3, the complete variable domain is NAGVMQNPRHLVRRRGQEARLRCSPMKGHSHVYWYRQLPEEGLKFMVYLQKENIIDESGMPKERFSAEFPKEGPSILRIQQVVRGDSAAYFCASSPRSGPGGNTIYFGEGSWLTVV.

In its sample, this clone was seen a few times. The J gene is TRBJ1-2, the V gene TRBV6-1; a possible D gene is TRBD1 (5 bases). V was shortened by 0 bases and J by 10 bases, with 15 bases between the two germline ends. CDR1 is MNHNS, CDR2 SASEGT, per germline. The CDR3 loop spans 14 amino acids. The CDR3 nucleotides read TGTGCCAGCAGTGAAGCTCGGTGGGACCCAATCTACACCTTC. It translates to CASSEARWDPIYTF.

V gene TRBV6-1 combines with J gene TRBJ1-1; D gene unclear. Germline CDR1 MNHNS, CDR2 SASEGT. The CDR3 loop spans 13 amino acids. Trimming cost V 7 bases and J 4 bases, with 13 bases left between them. The chain's CDR3 is CASKESVGTEAFF. In DNA, the CDR3 is TGTGCCAGCAAAGAGTCCGTAGGCACTGAAGCTTTCTTT.

The rearrangement uses TRBV28 and TRBJ1-2; weak D call: TRBD1 (5 bases). Trimming cost V 2 bases and J 7 bases, with 14 bases left between them. CDR1 and CDR2 from the germline V gene are MDHEN and SYDVKM. The CDR3 length is 14 residues. For the CDR3, the DNA is TGTGCCAGCAGTTTAAGGGGCAGGACGTCTGGCTACACCTTC. Protein sequence: CASSLRGRTSGYTF.

The chain couples TRBV7-9 to TRBJ1-1, with TRBD1 matching 8 bases. This CDR3 has 14 residues. Trimming at V came to 2 bases and at J to 4 bases, leaving 3 bases not matched to a gene. The germline gives CDR1 SEHNR, CDR2 FQNEAQ (reference sequence). The DNA for the CDR3 is TGTGCCAGCAGCTTAAACAGGGGGAGCACTGAAGCTTTCTTT. This codes for CASSLNRGSTEAFF.

V is TRBV18 and J is TRBJ1-4; 8 nucleotides align to TRBD1. J was trimmed by 3 bases and V by 3 bases; bases with no gene match: 3. Germline CDR1 and CDR2: KGHSH and LQKENI. The CDR3 runs to 15 residues. The CDR3 spells CASSPPGQANEKLFF. The CDR3 bases are TGTGCCAGCTCACCGCCGGGACAGGCTAATGAAAAACTGTTTTTT.

The chain joins TRBV15 to TRBJ2-4; 12 nucleotides line up with TRBD2. The V gene end was trimmed by 8 bases and the J gene end by 7 bases; junction bases not matched to a gene: 12. The CDR3 covers 16 residues. The germline V gene has CDR1 LNHNV and CDR2 YYDKDF (reference sequence). The CDR3: CATALAGGLVRNIQYF. As DNA, the CDR3 is TGTGCCACCGCCCTAGCGGGGGGGTTGGTAAGGAACATTCAGTACTTC.

The V call is TRBV19, the J call TRBJ2-2; 7 bases are shared with TRBD1. The J segment lost 0 bases and the V segment lost 6 bases, leaving 4 bases of the junction unmatched. CDR1 and CDR2 (germline): LNHDA, SQIVND (reference sequence). This CDR3 is built from 15 residues. The CDR3 nucleotides are TGTGCCAGTAGGCCGGGACAGACGAACACCGGGGAGCTGTTTTTT. Its protein is CASRPGQTNTGELFF. Variable domain in full (rest from reference TRBV19 and TRBJ2-2): DGGITQSPKYLFRKEGQNVTLSCEQNLNHDAMYWYRQDPGQGLRLIYYSQIVNDFQKGDIAEGYSVSREKKESFPLTVTSAQKNPTAFYLCASRPGQTNTGELFFGEGSRLTVL.

J is TRBJ1-5 and V is TRBV11-2, with D maybe TRBD1 (5 bases). There are 16 residues in the CDR3. V lost 2 bases and J 9 bases, leaving 20 bases between the germline ends. The germline V gene encodes CDR1 SGHAT and CDR2 FQNNGV. The CDR3 region is CASSLSPGTVVSPQHF. DNA for the CDR3: TGTGCCAGCAGCTTATCCCCCGGGACCGTGGTTTCGCCCCAGCATTTT. The full variable domain, completed using reference TRBV11-2 and TRBJ1-5, is EAGVAQSPRYKIIEKRQSVAFWCNPISGHATLYWYQQILGQGPKLLIQFQNNGVVDDSQLPKDRFSAERLKGVDSTLKIQPAKLEDSAVYLCASSLSPGTVVSPQHFGDGTRLSIL.

V and J are TRBV18 and TRBJ2-7; 9 positions agree with TRBD2. CDR3 length equals 15 residues. V was pared by 0 bases and J by 7 bases, with 7 bases of the junction left unmatched. Germline V lookup: CDR1 KGHSH, CDR2 LQKENI. The CDR3 coding sequence is TGTGCCAGCTCACCACCTAGCGGGGGAGTTAGGGAGCAGTACTTC. Translation gives CASSPPSGGVREQYF.

The chain recombines TRBV4-1 with TRBJ2-3; D is possibly TRBD2 (7 bases). The CDR3 length is 15 residues. With 3 bases removed from V and 5 bases from J, the gap between germline ends came to 15 bases. Germline loops: CDR1 MGHRA, CDR2 YSYEKL. As DNA, the CDR3 is TGCGCCAGCAGCCAGAAGCAGGGAGGGGGAGATACGCAGTATTTT. This sequence encodes CASSQKQGGGDTQYF.

V and J are TRBV2 and TRBJ2-3; D is uncertain. The germline V and J ends were trimmed by 6 bases and 4 bases, with 11 bases remaining between them. Germline V CDR1 and CDR2: SNHLY, FYNNEI. The CDR3 totals 13 residues. The CDR3: CASRISISDTQYF. CDR3 nucleotide sequence: TGTGCCAGCAGGATTTCCATTTCAGATACGCAGTATTTT.

The chain joins TRBV5-4 to TRBJ2-5; unclear D gene. This CDR3 is built from 12 residues. CDR1 and CDR2 (germline): SGHNT, YYREEE (reference sequence). Trimming shortened V by 2 bases and J by 11 bases, and 13 bases separated the two germline ends. The CDR3 DNA reads as TGTGCCAGCAGCTTCCCCCCAGGTGAGCAGTACTTC. It translates to CASSFPPGEQYF. The whole variable domain, filled in from reference TRBV5-4 and TRBJ2-5, reads ETGVTQSPTHLIKTRGQQVTLRCSSQSGHNTVSWYQQALGQGPQFIFQYYREEENGRGNFPPRFSGLQFPNYSSELNVNALELDDSALYLCASSFPPGEQYFGPGTRLLVL.

V gene TRBV5-3 combines with J gene TRBJ2-7, with D maybe TRBD1 (5 bases). TRBV5-3 is an ORF for which the function is uncertain. The length of the CDR3 is 16 residues. Trimming took off 1 base at V and 0 bases at J, with 14 bases between the two ends. The CDR3 here is CARSLRWGDSSYEQYF. CDR3 nucleotides: TGTGCCAGAAGCTTGAGATGGGGCGACAGCTCCTACGAGCAGTACTTC.

The rearrangement uses TRBV18 and TRBJ2-1; possibly TRBD1 for D (5 bases). CDR1 is KGHSH, CDR2 LQKENI, per germline. CDR3 length: 16 residues. V was clipped by 0 bases and J by 5 bases, with 14 bases between them. CDR3 coding DNA: TGTGCCAGCTCACCACCGGGCAGGGCTAAGAACAATGAGCAGTTCTTC. Translated, it gives CASSPPGRAKNNEQFF.

This clone was picked up one time. The chain links TRBV9 to TRBJ1-2, with unresolved D. V was cut by 2 bases and J by 8 bases, with 10 bases left in between. Germline CDR1 is SGDLS and CDR2 is YYNGEE. This CDR3 region has 12 residues. The CDR3 protein is CASSVPGGGYTF. CDR3 bases: TGTGCCAGCAGCGTGCCAGGCGGCGGCTACACCTTC.

V is TRBV6-1 and J is TRBJ2-1; 7 bases map to TRBD1. This CDR3 has 14 residues. The germline CDR1 and CDR2 sequences are MNHNS and SASEGT. The V gene end was trimmed by 10 bases and the J gene end by 7 bases; junction bases not matched to a gene: 13. CDR3 DNA: TGTGCCATCCCCAGGGAAAGGGGGCTGAATGAGCAGTTCTTC. The encoded protein is CAIPRERGLNEQFF.

The count of this clone is one. The chain couples TRBV6-5 to TRBJ1-2; D is unclear. The germline V gene encodes CDR1 MNHEY and CDR2 SVGAGI. CDR3 length: 14 residues. Between the trimmed V and J ends, which lost 7 bases and 0 bases, there was a span of 12 bases. The CDR3 sequence is CASTSIRANYGYTF. The CDR3 DNA reads as TGTGCCAGCACCTCGATTCGGGCTAACTATGGCTACACCTTC.

The genes are TRBV19 and TRBJ1-1, with D possibly TRBD1 on 6 matching bases. Trimming cost V 3 bases and J 1 base, with 15 bases left between them. This CDR3 is built from 16 residues. From germline, CDR1 is LNHDA and CDR2 SQIVND (reference sequence). The CDR3 nucleotides read TGTGCCAGTAGTATTGGTTCAGGGGCCGGGAACACTGAAGCTTTCTTT. Translated: CASSIGSGAGNTEAFF.

The V gene is TRBV5-1, the J gene TRBJ1-1; no reliable D call. The CDR3 covers 14 residues. Trimming removed 0 bases at V and 6 bases at J, with 12 bases between. Germline loops: CDR1 SGHRS, CDR2 YFSETQ. The CDR3 region is CASSLVSGVAEAFF. DNA of the CDR3: TGCGCCAGCAGCTTGGTTTCCGGGGTGGCTGAAGCTTTCTTT.

J is TRBJ2-6 and V is TRBV7-9; D not resolved. The V end was cut by 1 base, the J end by 0 bases, with 4 bases between. Germline loops: CDR1 SEHNR, CDR2 FQNEAQ (reference sequence). The CDR3 runs to 15 residues. The CDR3, as DNA: TGTGCCAGCAGCTTAGGCGTCTCTGGGGCCAACGTCCTGACTTTC. This translates into CASSLGVSGANVLTF.

The V gene is TRBV27, the J gene TRBJ1-2, with D hard to call. The CDR3 contains 13 residues. V shed 5 bases and J shed 5 bases, with 12 bases lying between them. Germline assignment: CDR1 MNHEY and CDR2 SMNVEV (reference sequence). This CDR3 reads CASSPRAGYGYTF. CDR3 coding DNA: TGTGCCAGCAGTCCCCGGGCAGGATATGGCTACACCTTC.

This chain links TRBV5-1 with TRBJ2-3; 8 nucleotides agree with TRBD2. The V gene's germline CDR1 is SGHRS and CDR2 YFSETQ. With V trimmed by 4 bases and J by 0 bases, 4 bases remained unmatched. The length of the CDR3 is 15 residues. Here the CDR3 reads CASSTGLASTDTQYF. Written as DNA, the CDR3 is TGCGCCAGCAGCACCGGACTAGCAAGCACAGATACGCAGTATTTT.

The rearrangement uses TRBV10-3 and TRBJ1-1, with a tentative D call TRBD1 (5 bases). V was shortened by 0 bases and J by 10 bases, with 21 bases between the two germline ends. The CDR3 spans 16 residues. CDR1 and CDR2 (germline): ENHRY, SYGVKD. CDR3 loop: CAISESGRVPVMRAFF. CDR3 bases: TGTGCCATCAGTGAGTCGGGCAGGGTTCCGGTCATGCGAGCTTTCTTT.

The chain couples TRBV4-1 to TRBJ1-4, with 7 positions matching TRBD1. There are 15 residues in the CDR3. The junction had 13 bases not matched to a gene; V was cut back by 8 bases and J by 7 bases. Germline V CDR1 and CDR2: MGHRA, YSYEKL. The DNA for the CDR3 is TGCGCCAGCCAGACAGGGAACTCGGGGGGTGAAAAACTGTTTTTT. It is translated as CASQTGNSGGEKLFF.

The chain uses TRBV7-2 and TRBJ2-5; D may be TRBD1 (7 bases). Trimming shortened V by 5 bases and J by 2 bases, and 18 bases separated the two germline ends. This CDR3 contains 16 residues. Germline V gives CDR1 SGHTA, CDR2 FQGNSA. CDR3 bases: TGTGCCAGCAGCAGAGGGGGCGGGGCGGGACAAGAGACCCAGTACTTC. This codes for CASSRGGGAGQETQYF. Looking up the rest from reference TRBV7-2 and TRBJ2-5 gives the full variable domain: GAGVSQSPSNKVTEKGKDVELRCDPISGHTALYWYRQSLGQGLEFLIYFQGNSAPDKSGLPSDRFSAERTGGSVSTLTIQRTQQEDSAVYLCASSRGGGAGQETQYFGPGTRLLVL.